The T cell receptor beta chain described here comes from a study of naive and memory T cell subsets. General study findings and limits: Gini index rose across naive, CM, EM and EMRA in CD4 and CD8.

An equimolar mix of two oligonucleotides served as the beta constant-region primer for TRBC1 and TRBC2. Four rounds of PCR amplified the ligated cDNA using nested alpha and beta constant-region primers plus SP2. One entry per CDR3 protein, called by TCRdb with MiXCR from the UMI-ligation and nested PCR reads. The repertoire holds 80,000 or so distinct CDR3 sequences, about 10% seen once, with over 1% in the top ten. This clonotype was seen ten or more times. Its antigen is not known. V lost 5 bases to trimming and J lost 0 bases, with 14 bases between them. This CDR3 comprises 16 residues. Germline CDR1 is SGHVS and CDR2 is FNYEAQ.

The sequence was obtained from a human donor in good health. Source material: naive CD8+ T cells from blood. The chain is built from TRBV7-6 and TRBJ2-1; D gene uncertain. The CDR3: CASSPELRYSYNEQFF. The CDR3 nucleotides read TGTGCCAGCAGCCCGGAGTTGCGATACTCCTACAATGAGCAGTTCTTC.